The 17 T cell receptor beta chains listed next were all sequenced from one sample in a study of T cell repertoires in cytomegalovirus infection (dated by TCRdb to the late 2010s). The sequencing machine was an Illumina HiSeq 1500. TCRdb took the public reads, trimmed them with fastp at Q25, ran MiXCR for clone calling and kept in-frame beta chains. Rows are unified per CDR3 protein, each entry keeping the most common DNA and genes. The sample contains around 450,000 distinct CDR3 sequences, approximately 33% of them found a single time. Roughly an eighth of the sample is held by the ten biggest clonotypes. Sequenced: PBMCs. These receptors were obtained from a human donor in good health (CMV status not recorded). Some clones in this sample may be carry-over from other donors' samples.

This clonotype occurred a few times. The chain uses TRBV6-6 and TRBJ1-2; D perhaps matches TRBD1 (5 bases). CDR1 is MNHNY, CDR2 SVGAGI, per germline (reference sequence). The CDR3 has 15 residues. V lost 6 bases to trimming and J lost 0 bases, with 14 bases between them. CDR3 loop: CASRGGAPANYGYTF. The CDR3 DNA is TGTGCCAGCAGGGGTGGGGCCCCAGCTAACTATGGCTACACCTTC.

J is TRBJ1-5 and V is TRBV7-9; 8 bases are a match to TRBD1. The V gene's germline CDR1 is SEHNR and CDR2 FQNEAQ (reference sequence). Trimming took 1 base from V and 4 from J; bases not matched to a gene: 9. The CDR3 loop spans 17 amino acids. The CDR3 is CASSLVVAGGRNQPQHF. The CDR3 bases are TGTGCCAGCAGCTTAGTTGTGGCAGGGGGCCGGAATCAGCCCCAGCATTTT.

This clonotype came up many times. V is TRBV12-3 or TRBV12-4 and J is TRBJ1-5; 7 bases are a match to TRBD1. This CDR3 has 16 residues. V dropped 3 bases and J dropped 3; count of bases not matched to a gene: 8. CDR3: CASSLTGTVTNQPQHF. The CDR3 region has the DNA TGTGCCAGCAGTTTGACCGGGACAGTGACCAATCAGCCCCAGCATTTT.

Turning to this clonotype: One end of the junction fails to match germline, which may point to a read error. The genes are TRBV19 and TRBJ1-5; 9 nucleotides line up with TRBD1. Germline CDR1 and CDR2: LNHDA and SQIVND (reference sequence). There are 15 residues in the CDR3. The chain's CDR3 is CASRSTGQGNQHQHF. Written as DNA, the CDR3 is TGTGCCAGTAGATCCACGGGACAGGGCAATCAGCACCAGCATTTT.

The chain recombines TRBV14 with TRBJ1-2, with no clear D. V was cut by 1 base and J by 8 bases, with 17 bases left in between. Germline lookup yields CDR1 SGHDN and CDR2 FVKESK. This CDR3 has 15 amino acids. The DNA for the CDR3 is TGTGCCAGCAGCCAAGGGTGGACGGCTCTTGGGGGCTACACCTTC. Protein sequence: CASSQGWTALGGYTF.

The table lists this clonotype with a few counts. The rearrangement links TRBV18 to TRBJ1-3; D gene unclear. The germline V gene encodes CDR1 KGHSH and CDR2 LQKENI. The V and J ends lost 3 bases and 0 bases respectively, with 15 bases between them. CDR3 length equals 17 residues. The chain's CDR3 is CASSPYTPGGSGNTIYF. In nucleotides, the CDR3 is TGTGCCAGCTCACCCTACACACCGGGTGGCTCTGGAAACACCATATATTTT. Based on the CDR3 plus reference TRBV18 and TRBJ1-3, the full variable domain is NAGVMQNPRHLVRRRGQEARLRCSPMKGHSHVYWYRQLPEEGLKFMVYLQKENIIDESGMPKERFSAEFPKEGPSILRIQQVVRGDSAAYFCASSPYTPGGSGNTIYFGEGSWLTVV.

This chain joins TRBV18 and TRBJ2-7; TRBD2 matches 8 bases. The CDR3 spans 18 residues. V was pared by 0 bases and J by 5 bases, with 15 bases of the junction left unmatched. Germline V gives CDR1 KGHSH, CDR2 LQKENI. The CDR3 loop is CASSPPVIAGKYIHEQYF. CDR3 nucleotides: TGTGCCAGCTCACCACCCGTTATAGCGGGGAAGTACATCCACGAGCAGTACTTC.

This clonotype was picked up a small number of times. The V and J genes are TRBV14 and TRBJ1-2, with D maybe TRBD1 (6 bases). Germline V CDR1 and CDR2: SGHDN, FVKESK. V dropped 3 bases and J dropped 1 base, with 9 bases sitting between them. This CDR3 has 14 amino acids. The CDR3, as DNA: TGTGCCAGCAGCCAGGGGGCCGATAACTATGGCTACACCTTC. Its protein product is CASSQGADNYGYTF.

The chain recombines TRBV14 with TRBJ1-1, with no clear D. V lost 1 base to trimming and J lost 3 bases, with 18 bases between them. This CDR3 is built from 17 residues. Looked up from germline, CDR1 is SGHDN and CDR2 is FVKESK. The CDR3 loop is CASSQVGGRVSDTEAFF. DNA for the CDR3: TGTGCCAGCAGCCAAGTTGGCGGGAGGGTGTCGGACACTGAAGCTTTCTTT.

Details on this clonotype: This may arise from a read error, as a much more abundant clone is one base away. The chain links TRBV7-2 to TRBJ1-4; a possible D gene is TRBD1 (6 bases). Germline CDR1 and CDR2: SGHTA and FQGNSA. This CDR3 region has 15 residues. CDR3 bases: TGTGCCAGCGGCTTAGGGGGGGGCACTAATGAAAAACTGTTTTTT. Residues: CASGLGGGTNEKLFF.

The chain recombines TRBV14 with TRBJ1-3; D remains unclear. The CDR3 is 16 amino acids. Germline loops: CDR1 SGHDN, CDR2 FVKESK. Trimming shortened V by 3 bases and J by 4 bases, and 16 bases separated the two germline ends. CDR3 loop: CASSHGGPQRGNTIYF. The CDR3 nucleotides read TGTGCCAGCAGCCACGGCGGACCCCAAAGAGGAAACACCATATATTTT.

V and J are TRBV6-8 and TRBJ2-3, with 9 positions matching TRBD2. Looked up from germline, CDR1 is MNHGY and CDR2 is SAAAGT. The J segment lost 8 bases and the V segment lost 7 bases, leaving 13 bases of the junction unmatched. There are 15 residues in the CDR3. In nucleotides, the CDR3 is TGTGCCAGCACCCAGGGACTAGCAAGGCAGGGTACGCAGTATTTT. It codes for CASTQGLARQGTQYF.

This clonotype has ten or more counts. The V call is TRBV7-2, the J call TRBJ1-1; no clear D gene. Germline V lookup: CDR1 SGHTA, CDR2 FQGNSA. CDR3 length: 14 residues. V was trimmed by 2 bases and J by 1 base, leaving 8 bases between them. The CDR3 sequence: CASSLQRGNTEAFF. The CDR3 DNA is TGTGCCAGCAGCTTACAAAGAGGGAACACTGAAGCTTTCTTT.

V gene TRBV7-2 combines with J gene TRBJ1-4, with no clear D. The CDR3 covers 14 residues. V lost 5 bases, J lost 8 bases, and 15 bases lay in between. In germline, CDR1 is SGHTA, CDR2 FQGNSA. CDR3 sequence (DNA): TGTGCCAGCAGCCCAGGCGGGAAGCTAGAAAAACTGTTTTTT. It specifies CASSPGGKLEKLFF.

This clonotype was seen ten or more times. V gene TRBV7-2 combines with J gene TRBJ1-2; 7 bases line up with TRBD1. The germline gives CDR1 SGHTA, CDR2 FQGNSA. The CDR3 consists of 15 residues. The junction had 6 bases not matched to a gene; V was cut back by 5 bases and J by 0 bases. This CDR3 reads CASSARQGANYGYTF. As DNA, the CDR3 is TGTGCCAGCAGCGCGAGACAGGGAGCTAACTATGGCTACACCTTC.

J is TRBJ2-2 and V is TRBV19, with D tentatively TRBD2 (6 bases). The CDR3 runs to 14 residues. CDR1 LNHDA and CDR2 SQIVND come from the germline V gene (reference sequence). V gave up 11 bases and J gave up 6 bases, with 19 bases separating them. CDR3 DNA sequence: TGTGCCGGTATTGGTGGGGGGTACTCCGGGGAGCTGTTTTTT. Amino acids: CAGIGGGYSGELFF.

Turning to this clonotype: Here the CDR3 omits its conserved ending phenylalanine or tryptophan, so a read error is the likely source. The DNA of the CDR3 is TGCGCCAGCAGCCAAGTCCCTAGACAGAATTCACCCCTCCACTGT. Translating gives CASSQVPRQNSPLHC. V is TRBV4-3 and J is TRBJ1-6; perhaps TRBD1 as D (5 bases). Trimming removed 1 base from V and 7 bases from J, with 11 bases in between. Germline CDR1 and CDR2: LGHNA and YSLEER. This CDR3 region has 15 residues.